This T cell receptor (beta chain) was sequenced in a study of blood T cell repertoires in COVID-19. Measured with immunoSEQ multiplex PCR; TCRdb has only the in-frame clones, and not every one. The sample records 150,000 or so clones, over 80% being singletons. The J segment lost 4 bases and the V segment lost 3 bases, leaving 4 bases of the junction unmatched. This CDR3 contains 15 residues. CDR1 and CDR2 from the germline V gene are SNHLY and FYNNEI. The receptor comes from a middle-aged woman with active or convalescent COVID-19. The V gene is TRBV2, the J gene TRBJ2-1; 9 bases agree with TRBD1. The sequenced sample consisted of peripheral blood. The DNA of the CDR3 is TGTGCCAGCAGTGATTGGGGACAGGGATACAATGAGCAGTTCTTC. This sequence encodes CASSDWGQGYNEQFF.